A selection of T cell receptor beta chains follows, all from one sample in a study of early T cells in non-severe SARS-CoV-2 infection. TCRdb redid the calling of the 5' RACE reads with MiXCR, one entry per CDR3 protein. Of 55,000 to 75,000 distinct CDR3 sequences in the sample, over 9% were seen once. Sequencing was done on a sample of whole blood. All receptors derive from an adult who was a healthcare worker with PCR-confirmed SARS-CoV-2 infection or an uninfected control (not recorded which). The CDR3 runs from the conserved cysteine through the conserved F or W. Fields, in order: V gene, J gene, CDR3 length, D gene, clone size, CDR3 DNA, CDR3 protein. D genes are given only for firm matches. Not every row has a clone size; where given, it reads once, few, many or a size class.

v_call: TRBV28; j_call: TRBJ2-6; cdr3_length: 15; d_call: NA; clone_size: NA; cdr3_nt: TGTGCCAGCAGTCTCAGGGGCTCTGGGGCCAACGTCCTGACTTTC; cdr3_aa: CASSLRGSGANVLTF
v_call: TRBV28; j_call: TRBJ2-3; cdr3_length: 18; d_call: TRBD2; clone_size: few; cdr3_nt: TGTGCCAGCAGTTTAACCCGACGGACTAGCGGGAGCACAGATACGCAGTATTTT; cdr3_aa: CASSLTRRTSGSTDTQYF
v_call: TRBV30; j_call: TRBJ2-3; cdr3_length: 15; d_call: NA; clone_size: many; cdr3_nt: TGTGCCTGGACACGACAGGGAGGAAGCACAGATACGCAGTATTTT; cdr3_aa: CAWTRQGGSTDTQYF
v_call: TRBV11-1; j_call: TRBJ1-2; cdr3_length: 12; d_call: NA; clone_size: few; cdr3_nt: TGTGCCAGCAGCTTCGACAGCTATGGCTACACCTTC; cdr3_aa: CASSFDSYGYTF
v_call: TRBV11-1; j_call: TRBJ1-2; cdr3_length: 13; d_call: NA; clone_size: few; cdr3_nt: TGTGCCAGCAGCAGTTCTGCTAACTATGGCTACACCTTC; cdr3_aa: CASSSSANYGYTF
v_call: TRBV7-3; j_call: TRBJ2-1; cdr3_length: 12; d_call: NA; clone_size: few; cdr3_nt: TGTGCCAGCAGCTTAATGGGGCAGGAGCAGTTCTTC; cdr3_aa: CASSLMGQEQFF
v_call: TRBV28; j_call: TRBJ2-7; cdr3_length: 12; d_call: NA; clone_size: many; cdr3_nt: TGTGCCACCACACTTCGGAGATACGAGCAGTACTTC; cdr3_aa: CATTLRRYEQYF
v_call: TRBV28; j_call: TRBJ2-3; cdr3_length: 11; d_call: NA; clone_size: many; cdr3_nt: TGTGCCAGCAGGCTGGGCGATACGCAGTATTTT; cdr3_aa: CASRLGDTQYF
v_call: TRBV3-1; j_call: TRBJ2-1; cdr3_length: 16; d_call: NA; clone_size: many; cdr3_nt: TGTGCCAGCAGCCAAGAAAAGAGCGGTTCCTACAATGAGCAGTTCTTC; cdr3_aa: CASSQEKSGSYNEQFF
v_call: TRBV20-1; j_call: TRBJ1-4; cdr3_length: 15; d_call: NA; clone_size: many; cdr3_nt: TGCAGTGCTAGTGAGGTGGGACACGGAGTTGAAAAACTGTTTTTT; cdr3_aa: CSASEVGHGVEKLFF
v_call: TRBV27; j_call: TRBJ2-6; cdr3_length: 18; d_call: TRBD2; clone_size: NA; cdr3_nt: TGTGCCAGCAGTTCGCTAGCGGGAGCTTTCTCTGGGGCCAACGTCCTGACTTTC; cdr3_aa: CASSSLAGAFSGANVLTF
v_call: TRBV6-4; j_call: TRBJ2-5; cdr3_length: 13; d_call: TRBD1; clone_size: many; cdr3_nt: TGTGCCAGCAGAGGACAGGCCCAAGAGACCCAGTACTTC; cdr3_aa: CASRGQAQETQYF
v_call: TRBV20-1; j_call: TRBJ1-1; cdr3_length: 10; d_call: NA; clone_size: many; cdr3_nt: TGCAGTGCTAGACATCACGAAGCTTTCTTT; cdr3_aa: CSARHHEAFF
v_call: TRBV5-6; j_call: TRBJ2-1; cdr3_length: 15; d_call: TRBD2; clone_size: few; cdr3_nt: TGTGCCAGCAGCTACCAAGCGGGAGGACCCAGGGTGCAGTTCTTC; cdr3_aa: CASSYQAGGPRVQFF
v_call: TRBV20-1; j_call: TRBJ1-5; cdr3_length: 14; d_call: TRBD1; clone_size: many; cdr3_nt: TGCAGTGCTAGAGACAACAGGGGGGTTCAGCCCCAGCATTTT; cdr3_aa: CSARDNRGVQPQHF
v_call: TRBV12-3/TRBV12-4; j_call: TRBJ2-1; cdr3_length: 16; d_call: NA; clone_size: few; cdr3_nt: TGTGCCAGCAGTTTGACCCCAGCGGGTACCTACAATGAGCAGTTCTTC; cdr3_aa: CASSLTPAGTYNEQFF
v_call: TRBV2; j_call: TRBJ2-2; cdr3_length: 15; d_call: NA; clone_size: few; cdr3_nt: TGTGCCAGCAGCCCTACCCGGGGATTTTCCGGGGAGCTGTTTTTT; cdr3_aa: CASSPTRGFSGELFF
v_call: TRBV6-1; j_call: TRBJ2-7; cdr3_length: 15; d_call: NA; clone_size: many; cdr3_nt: TGTGCCAGCAGTGTTATGGACAGAGCCTCCTACGAGCAGTACTTC; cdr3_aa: CASSVMDRASYEQYF
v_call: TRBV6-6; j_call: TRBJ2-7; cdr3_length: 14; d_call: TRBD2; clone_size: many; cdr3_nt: TGTGCCAGCAGTACACCTAGCGGGAGTTACGAGCAGTACTTC; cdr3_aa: CASSTPSGSYEQYF
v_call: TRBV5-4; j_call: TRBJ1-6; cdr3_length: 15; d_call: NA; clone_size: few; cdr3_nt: TGTGCCAGCGGAACACAACAGGGAAAGGAATCACCCCTCCACTTT; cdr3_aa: CASGTQQGKESPLHF
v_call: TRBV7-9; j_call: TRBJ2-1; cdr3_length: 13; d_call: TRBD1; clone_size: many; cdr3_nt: TGTGCCAGCAGCTTGGGGACAGCGGAATCGCAGTTCTTC; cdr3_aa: CASSLGTAESQFF
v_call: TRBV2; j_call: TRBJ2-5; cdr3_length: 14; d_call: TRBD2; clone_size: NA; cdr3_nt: TGTGCCAGCAGTTTATTACCGGGGGGAGAGACCCAGTACTTC; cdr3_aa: CASSLLPGGETQYF
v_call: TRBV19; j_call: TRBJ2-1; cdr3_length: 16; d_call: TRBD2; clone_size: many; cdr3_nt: TGTGCCAGTAGTATAGAAAAACTAGCGGGGTACAATGAGCAGTTCTTC; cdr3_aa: CASSIEKLAGYNEQFF
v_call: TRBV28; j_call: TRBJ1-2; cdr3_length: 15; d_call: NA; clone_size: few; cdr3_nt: TGTGCCAGCAGTTTAAGCCCTGCGGACGACTATGGCTACACCTTC; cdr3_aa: CASSLSPADDYGYTF
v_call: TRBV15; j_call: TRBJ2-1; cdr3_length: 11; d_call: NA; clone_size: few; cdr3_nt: TGTGCCACCAGCAGAAACAATGAGCAGTTCTTC; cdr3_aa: CATSRNNEQFF
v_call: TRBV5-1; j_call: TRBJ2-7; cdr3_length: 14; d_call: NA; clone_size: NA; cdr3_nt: TGCGCCAGCAGCTTGGAGGCAGCCACCTACGAGCAGTACTTC; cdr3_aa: CASSLEAATYEQYF
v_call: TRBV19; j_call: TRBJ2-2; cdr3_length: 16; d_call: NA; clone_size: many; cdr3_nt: TGTGCCAGTAGTACTGGGACTGGCGATATAGTCGGGGAGCTGTTTTTT; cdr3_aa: CASSTGTGDIVGELFF
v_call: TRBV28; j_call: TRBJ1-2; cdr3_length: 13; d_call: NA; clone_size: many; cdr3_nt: TGTGCCAGCAGGCCAGACAGGTTCTATGGCTACACCTTC; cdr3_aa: CASRPDRFYGYTF
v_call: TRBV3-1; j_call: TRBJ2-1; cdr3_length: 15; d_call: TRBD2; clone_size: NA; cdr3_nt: TGTGCCAGCAGCCATTCGACTAGCTCCTACAATGAACAGTTCTTC; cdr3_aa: CASSHSTSSYNEQFF
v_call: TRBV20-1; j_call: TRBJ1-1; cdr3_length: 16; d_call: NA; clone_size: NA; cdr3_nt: TGCAGTGCTAGAGGTCGGACGACCGAAAGGGACACTGAAGCTTTCTTT; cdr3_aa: CSARGRTTERDTEAFF